This TCR beta chain is drawn from a study of shared clonotypes between healthy human individuals. Study at large: Researchers drew samples from a couple of women and three men aged 18 to 49.

The authors divided CD4+ cells into CD45RA+ naive and CD45RA-negative memory subsets. Germline CDR1 reads SGHVS; CDR2 reads FQNEAQ. V was pared by 6 bases and J by 7 bases, with 14 bases of the junction left unmatched. CDR3 length: 16 amino acids. Here immunoSEQ multiplex PCR was the method, and the copy in TCRdb shows in-frame clones only, minus some. This sample yields under 650,000 clones, of which 96% are seen a single time; roughly 0.06% belongs to the top ten. Material: naive CD4+ T cells sorted from blood. Subset specified: CD45RA+ positively selected. The receptor comes from a woman aged 25 to 39 in good health. The V call is TRBV7-8, the J call TRBJ2-1, with 8 bases aligning to TRBD2. The CDR3 coding sequence is TGTGCCAGCAGGAAACCGGGACTAGGAGCGAGTAATGAGCAGTTCTTC. Protein product: CASRKPGLGASNEQFF.